This record covers a single T cell receptor (beta chain). The data were obtained in a study of patients and donors after allogeneic stem cell transplantation. MiXCR, applied by TCRdb to the RT-PCR reads, yields one record per CDR3 protein. In the table there are approximately 210,000 distinct CDR3 sequences, around 41% of which are singletons. CDR1 and CDR2 from the germline V gene are SGDLS and YYNGEE. The CDR3 has 12 residues. Trimming left V 0 bases short and J 4 bases short, with 4 bases between. The sequence came from a human donor who was either an allogeneic HSCT recipient or a stem cell or donor lymphocyte infusion donor (not recorded which). It is not recorded whose cells these are; they may come from a transplant donor. The sequenced sample was blood, either unsorted or a sorted T cell fraction (not recorded which). The rearrangement uses TRBV9 and TRBJ1-1; D ambiguous. The CDR3 DNA sequence: TGTGCCAGCAGCGTAGCCGGCACTGAAGCTTTCTTT. Translating gives CASSVAGTEAFF.